This entry concerns a single T cell receptor (beta chain). The data originate from a study of CXCR3-negative and CXCR3-positive naive CD8 T cells. There are 11 residues in the CDR3. Germline assignment: CDR1 MGHDK and CDR2 SYGVNS. The study made its TRB cDNA libraries by 5' RACE, adding UMI labels. TCRdb re-called the 5' RACE reads and gives one entry per CDR3 protein, without DNA. With roughly 89,000 distinct CDR3 sequences in the sample, the ten largest clones hold 0.85% to 1.4%. The chain has TRBV25-1 and TRBJ2-7. Sequencing was done on a sample of naive CXCR3- CD8+ T cells from blood. Subset indicated: CD45RO-CCR7+CD27+CD95- naive CD8+ T cells lacking CXCR3 (TNR3-). This clonotype was obtained from a human donor in good health. Some clones in this sample may be carry-over from other donors' samples. The CDR3 here is CASSELREQYF.